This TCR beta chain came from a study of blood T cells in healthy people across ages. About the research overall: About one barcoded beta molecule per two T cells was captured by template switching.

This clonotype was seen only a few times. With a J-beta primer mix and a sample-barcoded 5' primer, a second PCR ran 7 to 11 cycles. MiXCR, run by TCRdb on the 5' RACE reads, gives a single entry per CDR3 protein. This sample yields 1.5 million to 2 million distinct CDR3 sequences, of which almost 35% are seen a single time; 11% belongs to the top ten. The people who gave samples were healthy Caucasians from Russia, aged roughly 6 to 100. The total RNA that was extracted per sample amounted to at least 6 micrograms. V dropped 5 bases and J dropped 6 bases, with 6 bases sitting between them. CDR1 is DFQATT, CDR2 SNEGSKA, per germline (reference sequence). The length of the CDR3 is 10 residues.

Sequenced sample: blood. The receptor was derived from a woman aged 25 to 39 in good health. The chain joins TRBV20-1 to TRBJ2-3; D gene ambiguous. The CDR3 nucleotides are TGCAGTGCTCCAGTGGATACGCAGTATTTT. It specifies CSAPVDTQYF.